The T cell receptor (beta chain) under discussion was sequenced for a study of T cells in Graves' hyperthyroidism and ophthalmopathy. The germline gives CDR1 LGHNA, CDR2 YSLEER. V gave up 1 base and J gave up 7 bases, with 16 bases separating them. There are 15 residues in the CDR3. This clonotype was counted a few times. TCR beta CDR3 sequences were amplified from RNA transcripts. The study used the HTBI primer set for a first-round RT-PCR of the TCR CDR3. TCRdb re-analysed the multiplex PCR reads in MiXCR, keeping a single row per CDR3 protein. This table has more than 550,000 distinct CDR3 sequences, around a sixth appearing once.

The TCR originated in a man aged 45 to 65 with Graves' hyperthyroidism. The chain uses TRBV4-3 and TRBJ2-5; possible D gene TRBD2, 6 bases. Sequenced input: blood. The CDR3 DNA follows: TGCGCCAGCAGCCAAGGAACCAGGAGGGGAGGGACCCAGTACTTC. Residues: CASSQGTRRGGTQYF.